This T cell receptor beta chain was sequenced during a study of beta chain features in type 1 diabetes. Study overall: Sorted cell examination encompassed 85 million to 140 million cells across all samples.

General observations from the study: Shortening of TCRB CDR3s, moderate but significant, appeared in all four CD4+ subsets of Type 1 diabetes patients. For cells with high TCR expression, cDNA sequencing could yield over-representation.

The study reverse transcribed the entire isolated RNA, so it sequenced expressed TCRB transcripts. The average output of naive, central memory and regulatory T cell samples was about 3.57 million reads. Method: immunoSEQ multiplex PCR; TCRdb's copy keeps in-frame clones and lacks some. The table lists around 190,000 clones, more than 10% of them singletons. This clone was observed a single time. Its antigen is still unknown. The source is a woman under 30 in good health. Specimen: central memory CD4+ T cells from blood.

Written as DNA, the CDR3 is TGTGCCAGCAGTGAATTAGGAAAACAGGGGAAGACCAACGTCCTGACTTTC. Translation gives CASSELGKQGKTNVLTF. V and J are TRBV25-1 and TRBJ2-6; 7 nucleotides line up with TRBD1. Trimming at V came to 1 base and at J to 8 bases, leaving 11 bases not matched to a gene. In germline, CDR1 is MGHDK, CDR2 SYGVNS. The CDR3 length is 17 residues.